Presented here are 14 T cell receptor beta chains from one specimen sequenced in a study of cytomegalovirus exposure and HLA in healthy donors. The PCR was carried out with 60 Vbeta primers and 13 Jbeta primers. Profiled with immunoSEQ multiplex PCR; TCRdb holds only in-frame clones, not every one. This sample has approximately 150,000 clones, with about two thirds found just once. The specimen was PBMCs. The receptors here all came from a man aged 35 to 55 in good health and CMV-seronegative.

The V call is TRBV28, the J call TRBJ1-2; a weak D match, TRBD1 (5 bases). Deletions cut 7 bases from V and 7 bases from J, with 13 bases between. Germline V gene sequence: CDR1 MDHEN, CDR2 SYDVKM. CDR3 length equals 12 residues. DNA for the CDR3: TGTGCCAGCATGGGGGGGACGATTGGCTACACCTTC. This encodes CASMGGTIGYTF.

This chain connects TRBV6-6 to TRBJ1-1, with 8 bases matching TRBD1. Germline values: CDR1 MNHNY, CDR2 SVGAGI (reference sequence). The V segment lost 2 bases and the J segment 4 bases; nucleotides outside the gene matches: 9. This CDR3 is built from 16 residues. The CDR3 protein is CASSYNRGVGTTEAFF. The CDR3 DNA sequence: TGTGCCAGCAGTTACAACAGGGGGGTTGGGACCACTGAAGCTTTCTTT.

The rearrangement links TRBV7-9 to TRBJ2-3; 7 bases map to TRBD1. With V trimmed by 4 bases and J by 0 bases, 4 bases remained unmatched. This CDR3 is 15 amino acids long. Germline V gene lookup returns CDR1 SEHNR and CDR2 FQNEAQ (reference sequence). In DNA, the CDR3 is TGTGCCAGCAGCTCCGGACAGGCCAGCACAGATACGCAGTATTTT. The encoded protein is CASSSGQASTDTQYF.

The J gene is TRBJ2-1, the V gene TRBV6-5; 8 bases line up with TRBD1. The CDR3 is 16 residues long. CDR1 is MNHEY, CDR2 SVGAGI, per germline. Germline trimming cut 2 bases from V and 1 base from J; bases unmatched to any gene: 4. CDR3 DNA sequence: TGTGCCAGCAGTTACATTCAGGGGGCATCCTACAATGAGCAGTTCTTC. This codes for CASSYIQGASYNEQFF.

The V and J genes are TRBV2 and TRBJ1-5; TRBD1 might be the D (5 bases). Germline values: CDR1 SNHLY, CDR2 FYNNEI. V was trimmed by 0 bases and J by 3 bases, leaving 18 bases between them. CDR3 length: 18 residues. The CDR3 DNA follows: TGTGCCAGCAGTGAAGCCTCTCAGGGCTGGGGAATCAATCAGCCCCAGCATTTT. Protein sequence: CASSEASQGWGINQPQHF.

V usage is TRBV29-1 and J usage is TRBJ2-1; 7 bases line up with TRBD1. There are 13 residues in the CDR3. Trimming removed 3 bases from V and 8 bases from J; junction bases left unmatched: 7. Germline-derived CDR1 and CDR2 are SQVTM and ANQGSEA. CDR3 in DNA: TGCAGCGTTGATGCCACAGGGGCCGATGAGCAGTTCTTC. This sequence encodes CSVDATGADEQFF.

The V and J genes are TRBV18 and TRBJ1-1; D remains ambiguous. Germline loops: CDR1 KGHSH, CDR2 LQKENI. The ends were cut back, 5 bases at V and 1 base at J, with 11 bases in the middle. This CDR3 contains 14 residues. In nucleotides, the CDR3 is TGTGCCAGCTCAACCATCAGTGGGAACACTGAAGCTTTCTTT. Encoded protein: CASSTISGNTEAFF.

This chain joins TRBV27 and TRBJ1-2, with a tentative D call TRBD1 (5 bases). The CDR3 length is 13 residues. Germline assignment: CDR1 MNHEY and CDR2 SMNVEV (reference sequence). V lost 3 bases and J 2 bases, leaving 7 bases between the germline ends. Here the CDR3 reads CASSFGGNYGYTF. The DNA of the CDR3 is TGTGCCAGCAGTTTCGGGGGAAACTATGGCTACACCTTC.

This clone was observed a few times. This chain links TRBV19 with TRBJ1-5; possible D gene TRBD1, 5 bases. With 3 bases removed from V and 7 bases from J, the gap between germline ends came to 19 bases. CDR1 is LNHDA, CDR2 SQIVND, per germline (reference sequence). The CDR3 has 16 residues. The CDR3 reads CASSIFPAGNRQPQHF. The CDR3 coding sequence is TGTGCCAGTAGTATTTTTCCTGCGGGAAACAGGCAGCCCCAGCATTTT.

The J gene is TRBJ2-1, the V gene TRBV5-1; possibly TRBD1 for D (6 bases). Germline values: CDR1 SGHRS, CDR2 YFSETQ. The V end lost 3 bases, the J end lost 5 bases, and 9 bases lay between the germline ends. The CDR3 has 13 residues. The CDR3 nucleotides are TGCGCCAGCAGCTCCGGACAGAACAATGAGCAGTTCTTC. It yields the protein CASSSGQNNEQFF. Full variable domain (rest looked up from reference TRBV5-1 and TRBJ2-1): KAGVTQTPRYLIKTRGQQVTLSCSPISGHRSVSWYQQTPGQGLQFLFEYFSETQRNKGNFPGRFSGRQFSNSRSEMNVSTLELGDSALYLCASSSGQNNEQFFGPGTRLTVL.

The V and J genes are TRBV29-1 and TRBJ2-3; TRBD2 aligns across 7 bases. V was clipped by 0 bases and J by 5 bases; unmatched bases: 17. Germline lookup yields CDR1 SQVTM and CDR2 ANQGSEA. This CDR3 spans 18 amino acids. The CDR3 DNA is TGCAGCGTTGAAGATTGGGGCGGGAGCCCGCCTGGGGGAGATACGCAGTATTTT. Translation gives CSVEDWGGSPPGGDTQYF.

This chain links TRBV5-1 with TRBJ2-3; D not certain. Germline V gene lookup returns CDR1 SGHRS and CDR2 YFSETQ. This CDR3 spans 15 amino acids. Trimming pared 1 base from V and 6 bases from J, leaving 15 bases between. In DNA form, the CDR3 reads TGCGCCAGCAGCTTGTCGGGTCCACCTTTGGATACGCAGTATTTT. This sequence encodes CASSLSGPPLDTQYF.

Worth noting for this clone: This CDR3 is also generated by other DNA sequences in the sample. CDR3 residues: CASSVGEGQPQHF. The CDR3 coding sequence is TGTGCCAGCAGCGTAGGGGAGGGCCAGCCCCAGCATTTT. The rearrangement links TRBV9 to TRBJ1-5; no firm D call. The V and J ends lost 0 bases and 7 bases respectively, with 8 bases between them. The CDR3 contains 13 residues. Per germline, CDR1 SGDLS and CDR2 YYNGEE.

The rearrangement links TRBV14 to TRBJ1-2; 7 bases line up with TRBD1. Germline V lookup: CDR1 SGHDN, CDR2 FVKESK. The length of the CDR3 is 17 residues. Trimming at V came to 1 base and at J to 5 bases, leaving 13 bases not matched to a gene. The CDR3 DNA follows: TGTGCCAGCAGCCAAGTCCTTCTCCCGGGACAGCCTTATGGCTACACCTTC. Translation: CASSQVLLPGQPYGYTF.